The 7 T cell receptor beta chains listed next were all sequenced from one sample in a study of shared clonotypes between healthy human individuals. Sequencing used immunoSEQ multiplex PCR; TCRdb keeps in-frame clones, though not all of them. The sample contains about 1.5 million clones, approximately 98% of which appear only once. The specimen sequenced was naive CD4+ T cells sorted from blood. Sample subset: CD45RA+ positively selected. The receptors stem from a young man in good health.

DNA for the CDR3: TGCGCCAGCACCATGGCCGAGACTTCCTACGAGCAGTACTTC. Translating it yields CASTMAETSYEQYF. V is TRBV5-1 and J is TRBJ2-7; D call uncertain. Germline CDR1 and CDR2: SGHRS and YFSETQ. The CDR3 has 14 residues. V gave up 6 bases and J gave up 1 base, with 14 bases separating them. The full variable domain, completed using reference TRBV5-1 and TRBJ2-7, is KAGVTQTPRYLIKTRGQQVTLSCSPISGHRSVSWYQQTPGQGLQFLFEYFSETQRNKGNFPGRFSGRQFSNSRSEMNVSTLELGDSALYLCASTMAETSYEQYFGPGTRLTVT.

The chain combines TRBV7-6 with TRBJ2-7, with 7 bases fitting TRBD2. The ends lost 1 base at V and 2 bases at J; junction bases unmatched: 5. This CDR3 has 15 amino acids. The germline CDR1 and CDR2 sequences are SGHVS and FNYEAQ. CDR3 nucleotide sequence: TGTGCCAGCAGCTTAGAGCCGGGGGGAACCTACGAGCAGTACTTC. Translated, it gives CASSLEPGGTYEQYF.

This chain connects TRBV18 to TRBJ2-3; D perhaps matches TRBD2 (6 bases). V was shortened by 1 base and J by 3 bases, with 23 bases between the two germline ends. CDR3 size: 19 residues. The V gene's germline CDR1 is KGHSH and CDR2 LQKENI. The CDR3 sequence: CASSPLNRLDGGSTDTQYF. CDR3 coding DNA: TGTGCCAGCTCACCACTAAACAGACTAGACGGTGGTAGTACAGATACGCAGTATTTT.

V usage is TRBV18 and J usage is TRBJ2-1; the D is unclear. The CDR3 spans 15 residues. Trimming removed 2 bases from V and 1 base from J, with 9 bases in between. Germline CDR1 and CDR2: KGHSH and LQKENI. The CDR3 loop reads CASSPIRPSYNEQFF. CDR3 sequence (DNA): TGTGCCAGCTCACCAATTCGTCCGTCCTACAATGAGCAGTTCTTC.

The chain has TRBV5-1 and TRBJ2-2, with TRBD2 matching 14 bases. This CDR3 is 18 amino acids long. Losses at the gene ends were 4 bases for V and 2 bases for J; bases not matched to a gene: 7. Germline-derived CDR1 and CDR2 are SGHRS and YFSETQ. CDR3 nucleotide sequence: TGCGCCAGCAGCATGGGACTAGCGGGAGTCCTTAACACCGGGGAGCTGTTTTTT. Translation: CASSMGLAGVLNTGELFF.

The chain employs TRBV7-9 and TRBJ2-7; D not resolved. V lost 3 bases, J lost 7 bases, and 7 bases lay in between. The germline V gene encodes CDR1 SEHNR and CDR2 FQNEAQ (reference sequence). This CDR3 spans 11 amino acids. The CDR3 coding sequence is TGTGCCAGCAGCTTCTCTGCAGAGCAGTACTTC. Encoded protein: CASSFSAEQYF.

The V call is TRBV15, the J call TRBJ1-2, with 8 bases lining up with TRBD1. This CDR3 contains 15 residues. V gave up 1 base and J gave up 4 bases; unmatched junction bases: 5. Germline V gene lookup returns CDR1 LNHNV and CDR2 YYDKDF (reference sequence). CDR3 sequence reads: CATSRGGQGVYGYTF. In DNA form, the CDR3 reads TGTGCCACCAGCAGAGGCGGACAGGGCGTCTATGGCTACACCTTC.